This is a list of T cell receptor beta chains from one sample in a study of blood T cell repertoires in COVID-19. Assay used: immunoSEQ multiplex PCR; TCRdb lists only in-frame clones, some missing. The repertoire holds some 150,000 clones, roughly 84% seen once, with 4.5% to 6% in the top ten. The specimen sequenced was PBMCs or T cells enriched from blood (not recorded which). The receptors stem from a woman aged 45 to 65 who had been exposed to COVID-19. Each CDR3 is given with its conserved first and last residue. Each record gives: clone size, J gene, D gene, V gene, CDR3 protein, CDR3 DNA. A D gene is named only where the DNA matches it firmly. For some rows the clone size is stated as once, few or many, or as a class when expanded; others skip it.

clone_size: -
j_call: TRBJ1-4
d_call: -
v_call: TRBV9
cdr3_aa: CASSVEALGGEKLFF
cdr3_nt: TGTGCCAGCAGCGTAGAGGCTTTGGGAGGGGAAAAACTGTTTTTT

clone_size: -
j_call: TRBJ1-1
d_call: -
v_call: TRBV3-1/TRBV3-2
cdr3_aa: CASSRWEGPEAFF
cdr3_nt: TGTGCCAGCAGCCGGTGGGAGGGTCCTGAAGCTTTCTTT

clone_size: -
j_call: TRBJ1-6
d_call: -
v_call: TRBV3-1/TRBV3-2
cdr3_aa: CASSQDTRPLHF
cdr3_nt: TGTGCCAGCAGCCAAGACACGCGGCCCCTCCACTTT

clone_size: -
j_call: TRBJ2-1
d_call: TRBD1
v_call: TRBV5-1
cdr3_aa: CASSYRDSRGEQFF
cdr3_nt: TGCGCCAGCAGCTACCGGGACAGCAGGGGTGAGCAGTTCTTC

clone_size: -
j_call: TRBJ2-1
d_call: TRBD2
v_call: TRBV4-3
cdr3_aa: CASSQDVAGAGGNEQFF
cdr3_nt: TGCGCCAGCAGCCAAGATGTGGCGGGCGCGGGGGGAAATGAGCAGTTCTTC

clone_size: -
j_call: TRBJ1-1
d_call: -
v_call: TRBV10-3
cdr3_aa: CAISERNRRNTEAFF
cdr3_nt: TGTGCCATCAGTGAGAGGAACAGGCGGAACACTGAAGCTTTCTTT

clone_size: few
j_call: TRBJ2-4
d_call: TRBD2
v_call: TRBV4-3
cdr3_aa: CASSQVVLTSGLAKNIQYF
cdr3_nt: TGCGCCAGCAGCCAAGTTGTCTTGACTAGCGGTCTAGCCAAAAACATTCAGTACTTC

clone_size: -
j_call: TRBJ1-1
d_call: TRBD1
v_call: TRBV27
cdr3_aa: CASSDRGSATEAFF
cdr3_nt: TGTGCCAGCAGTGACAGGGGGTCTGCCACTGAAGCTTTCTTT

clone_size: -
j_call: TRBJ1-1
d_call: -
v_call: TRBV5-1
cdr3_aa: CASSHNRLVGSTEAFF
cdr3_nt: TGCGCCAGCAGTCATAACAGGTTGGTAGGATCCACTGAAGCTTTCTTT

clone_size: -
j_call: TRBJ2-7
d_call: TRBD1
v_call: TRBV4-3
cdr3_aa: CASSVDRGATYEQYF
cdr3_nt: TGCGCCAGCAGCGTGGACAGGGGGGCTACCTACGAGCAGTACTTC

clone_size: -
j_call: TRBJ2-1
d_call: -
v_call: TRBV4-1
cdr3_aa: CASSQVSPRATGNEQFF
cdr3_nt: TGCGCCAGCAGCCAAGTGTCCCCCAGGGCTACAGGCAATGAGCAGTTCTTC

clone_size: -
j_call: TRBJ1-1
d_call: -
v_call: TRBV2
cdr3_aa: CASSDAGGTEAFF
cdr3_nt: TGTGCCAGCAGTGACGCGGGGGGGACTGAAGCTTTCTTT

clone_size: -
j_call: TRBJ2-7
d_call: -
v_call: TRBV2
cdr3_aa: CASSASGAYEQYF
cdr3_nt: TGTGCCAGCAGTGCGTCAGGGGCCTACGAGCAGTACTTC

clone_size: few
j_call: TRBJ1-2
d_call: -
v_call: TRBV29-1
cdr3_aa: CSAGRANYGYTF
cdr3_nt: TGCAGCGCAGGCCGCGCTAACTATGGCTACACCTTC

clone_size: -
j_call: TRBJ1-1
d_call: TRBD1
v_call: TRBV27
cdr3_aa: CASSLRAGQGTEAFF
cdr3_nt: TGTGCCAGCAGTTTGCGTGCGGGACAGGGGACTGAAGCTTTCTTT

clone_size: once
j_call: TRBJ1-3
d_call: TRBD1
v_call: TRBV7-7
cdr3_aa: CASSLGTGFGNTIYF
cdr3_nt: TGTGCTAGCAGCTTAGGGACAGGGTTCGGAAACACCATATATTTT

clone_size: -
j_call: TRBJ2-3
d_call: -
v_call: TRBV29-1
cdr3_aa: CSVQRQVRADTQYF
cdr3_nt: TGCAGCGTCCAGCGACAGGTTCGGGCAGATACGCAGTATTTT

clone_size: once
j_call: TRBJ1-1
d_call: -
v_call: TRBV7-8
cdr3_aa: CASVQALNTEAFF
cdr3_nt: TGTGCCAGCGTACAGGCACTGAACACTGAAGCTTTCTTT

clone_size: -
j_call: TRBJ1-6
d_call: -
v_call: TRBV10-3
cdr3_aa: CAIKGPAGSPLHF
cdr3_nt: TGTGCCATCAAGGGGCCGGCCGGTTCACCCCTCCACTTT

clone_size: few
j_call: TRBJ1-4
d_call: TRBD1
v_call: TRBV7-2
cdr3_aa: CASSPQQGAHEKLFF
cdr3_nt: TGTGCCAGCAGCCCTCAACAGGGGGCGCATGAAAAACTGTTTTTT

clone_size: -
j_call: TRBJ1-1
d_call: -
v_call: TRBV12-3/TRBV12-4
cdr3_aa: CASSQGLDTEAFF
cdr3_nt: TGTGCCAGCAGTCAGGGACTTGATACTGAAGCTTTCTTT

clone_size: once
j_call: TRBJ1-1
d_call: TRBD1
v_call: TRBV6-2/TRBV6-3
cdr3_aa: CASSLGGGITEAFF
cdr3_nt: TGTGCCAGCAGCCTAGGGGGCGGTATCACTGAAGCTTTCTTT

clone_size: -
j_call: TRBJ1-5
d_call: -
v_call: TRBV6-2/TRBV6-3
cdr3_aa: CASSRGSNQPQHF
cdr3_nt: TGTGCCAGCAGTCGGGGGTCGAATCAGCCCCAGCATTTT

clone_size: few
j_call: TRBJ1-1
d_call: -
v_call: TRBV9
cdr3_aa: CASSVVPENTEAFF
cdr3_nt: TGTGCCAGCAGCGTAGTTCCAGAGAACACTGAAGCTTTCTTT

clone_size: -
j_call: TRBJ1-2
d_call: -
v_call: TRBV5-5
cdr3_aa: CASSPGWGYTF
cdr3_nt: TGTGCCAGCAGCCCAGGGTGGGGCTACACCTTC

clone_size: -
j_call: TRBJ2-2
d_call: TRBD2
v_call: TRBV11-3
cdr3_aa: CASRHPGRTSGINTGELFF
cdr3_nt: TGTGCCAGCAGGCACCCCGGCAGGACTAGCGGGATTAACACCGGGGAGCTGTTTTTT